What follows are 32 T cell receptor beta chains derived from one specimen sequenced in a study of blood T cell repertoires in COVID-19. Clones were sequenced by immunoSEQ multiplex PCR, and TCRdb holds only the in-frame ones, with some missing. The table includes 150,000 to 200,000 clones, 70% to 85% detected once. Specimen: PBMCs or T cells enriched from blood (not recorded which). These receptors were taken from a man in his fifties or sixties who had recovered from COVID-19.

The chain employs TRBV18 and TRBJ1-1; the D is unclear. This CDR3 is 14 amino acids long. The V and J ends lost 1 base and 4 bases respectively, with 10 bases between them. Germline CDR1 is KGHSH and CDR2 is LQKENI. The CDR3: CASSPRAGVTEAFF. In DNA, the CDR3 is TGTGCCAGCTCACCACGGGCAGGCGTCACTGAAGCTTTCTTT. The whole variable domain, filled in from reference TRBV18 and TRBJ1-1, reads NAGVMQNPRHLVRRRGQEARLRCSPMKGHSHVYWYRQLPEEGLKFMVYLQKENIIDESGMPKERFSAEFPKEGPSILRIQQVVRGDSAAYFCASSPRAGVTEAFFGQGTRLTVV.

CDR3 loop: CASSHGKSYEQYF. CDR3 sequence (DNA): TGTGCCAGCAGTCACGGGAAGAGCTACGAGCAGTACTTC. This chain links TRBV6-5 with TRBJ2-7; D might be TRBD2 (5 bases). Germline lookup yields CDR1 MNHEY and CDR2 SVGAGI. The CDR3 has 13 residues. V dropped 5 bases and J dropped 3 bases, with 11 bases sitting between them.

The V call is TRBV6-5, the J call TRBJ2-7, with TRBD1 matching 11 bases. After removal of 6 bases from V and 4 bases from J, the junction contained 8 bases not matched to a gene. The V gene's germline CDR1 is MNHEY and CDR2 SVGAGI. The CDR3 length is 15 residues. DNA for the CDR3: TGTGCCAGCAGAAACCCGGGACAGGGGGGGTACGAGCAGTACTTC. It encodes CASRNPGQGGYEQYF.

The rearrangement links TRBV2 to TRBJ2-7; D uncertain. The V end lost 2 bases, the J end lost 3 bases, and 8 bases lay between the germline ends. Looked up from germline, CDR1 is SNHLY and CDR2 is FYNNEI. This CDR3 comprises 13 residues. The CDR3 coding sequence is TGTGCCAGCAGTGAATACAGTTACTACGAGCAGTACTTC. Amino acids: CASSEYSYYEQYF. The complete variable domain, with remaining parts taken from reference TRBV2 and TRBJ2-7, reads EPEVTQTPSHQVTQMGQEVILRCVPISNHLYFYWYRQILGQKVEFLVSFYNNEISEKSEIFDDQFSVERPDGSNFTLKIRSTKLEDSAMYFCASSEYSYYEQYFGPGTRLTVT.

V usage is TRBV15 and J usage is TRBJ1-4; 7 bases are a match to TRBD1. V was clipped by 0 bases and J by 0 bases; unmatched bases: 1. In germline, CDR1 is LNHNV, CDR2 YYDKDF (reference sequence). This CDR3 is 16 amino acids long. The CDR3 region is CATSREQGATNEKLFF. The CDR3 DNA sequence: TGTGCCACCAGCAGAGAGCAGGGGGCAACTAATGAAAAACTGTTTTTT.

As to this clone: Because the CDR3's place on the DNA is in doubt, the DNA is left out and the CDR3 is given as listed by TCRdb. The rearrangement links TRBV27 to TRBJ1-5; the table gives TRBD1 as D, unverified against the DNA. From its first to its last residue, the CDR3 has 14 amino acids. Germline lookup yields CDR1 MNHEY and CDR2 SMNVEV (reference sequence). CDR3 residues: CASSFLADNQPQHF.

The chain couples TRBV7-2 to TRBJ2-5, with D maybe TRBD2 (7 bases). V lost 4 bases, J lost 1 base, and 13 bases lay in between. Germline-derived CDR1 and CDR2 are SGHTA and FQGNSA. CDR3 length: 15 residues. CDR3: CASSSRAGAQETQYF. CDR3 DNA sequence: TGTGCCAGCAGCTCACGGGCGGGGGCCCAAGAGACCCAGTACTTC. Combining the CDR3 with reference TRBV7-2 and TRBJ2-5 gives the whole variable domain GAGVSQSPSNKVTEKGKDVELRCDPISGHTALYWYRQSLGQGLEFLIYFQGNSAPDKSGLPSDRFSAERTGGSVSTLTIQRTQQEDSAVYLCASSSRAGAQETQYFGPGTRLLVL.

The V call is TRBV6-4, the J call TRBJ2-3; 11 bases align to TRBD2. There are 15 residues in the CDR3. The junction had 4 bases not matched to a gene; V was cut back by 2 bases and J by 6 bases. CDR1 is MRHNA and CDR2 is SNTAGT in the germline V gene. This chain's CDR3 is CASSDGTSGHDTQYF. The CDR3 region has the DNA TGTGCCAGCAGTGACGGGACTAGCGGCCATGATACGCAGTATTTT.

This chain connects TRBV5-8 to TRBJ1-1, with D perhaps matching TRBD1 (5 bases). CDR1 and CDR2 from the germline V gene are SGHTS and YDEGEE. Trimming left V 4 bases short and J 8 bases short, with 15 bases between. This CDR3 spans 13 amino acids. In nucleotides, the CDR3 is TGTGCCAGCAGCCCCCAGAGGCGGGGGGAAGCTTTCTTT. Amino acids: CASSPQRRGEAFF.

The gene calls are TRBV5-1 and TRBJ1-4; a possible D gene is TRBD1 (5 bases). This CDR3 has 16 residues. V lost 4 bases to trimming and J lost 7 bases, with 20 bases between them. Per germline, CDR1 SGHRS and CDR2 YFSETQ. The CDR3 is CASSTTRPGEGEKLFF. In DNA, the CDR3 is TGCGCCAGCAGCACCACACGCCCGGGGGAGGGTGAAAAACTGTTTTTT.

This clone showed up just once. The chain recombines TRBV27 with TRBJ2-3; TRBD2 agrees at 8 bases. The CDR3 covers 17 residues. V was clipped by 5 bases and J by 10 bases; unmatched bases: 20. Germline V lookup: CDR1 MNHEY, CDR2 SMNVEV (reference sequence). The CDR3 region is CASSPYSGAGALRAQYF. The CDR3 coding sequence is TGTGCCAGCAGTCCCTATAGCGGGGCGGGGGCCCTAAGGGCGCAGTATTTT.

J is TRBJ2-4 and V is TRBV12-5; D gene unclear. This CDR3 contains 15 residues. Germline CDR1 and CDR2: LGHNT and FRNRAP. V lost 5 bases and J 3 bases, leaving 14 bases between the germline ends. The CDR3 sequence is CASGPPFAGKNIQYF. The CDR3 nucleotides are TGTGCTAGTGGTCCCCCTTTTGCAGGCAAAAACATTCAGTACTTC. Variable domain in full (rest from reference TRBV12-5 and TRBJ2-4): DARVTQTPRHKVTEMGQEVTMRCQPILGHNTVFWYRQTMMQGLELLAYFRNRAPLDDSGMPKDRFSAEMPDATLATLKIQPSEPRDSAVYFCASGPPFAGKNIQYFGAGTRLSVL.

This sequence joins TRBV10-3 and TRBJ1-2; possibly TRBD1 for D (5 bases). This CDR3 has 11 residues. V lost 6 bases, J lost 10 bases, and 12 bases lay in between. CDR1 and CDR2 (germline): ENHRY, SYGVKD. The CDR3 sequence is CAIRQEGDYTF. The DNA of the CDR3 is TGTGCCATCAGACAGGAGGGTGACTACACCTTC.

This chain connects TRBV2 to TRBJ1-6, with D perhaps TRBD1 (5 bases). The CDR3 extends over 14 amino acids. Trimming left V 7 bases short and J 6 bases short, with 13 bases between. Germline V gene lookup returns CDR1 SNHLY and CDR2 FYNNEI. CDR3 loop: CASTRQNSNSPLHF. The DNA of the CDR3 is TGTGCCAGCACCAGACAGAACTCTAATTCACCCCTCCACTTT.

The V call is TRBV6-4, the J call TRBJ2-1; 11 bases map to TRBD2. The trim removed 1 base at V and 4 bases at J, leaving 3 bases unmatched. Germline V gene data show CDR1 as MRHNA and CDR2 as SNTAGT. The CDR3 is 16 residues long. The CDR3 sequence: CASSDFLAGGYNEQFF. CDR3 bases: TGTGCCAGCAGTGACTTTCTAGCGGGGGGTTACAATGAGCAGTTCTTC.

The rearrangement uses TRBV5-5 and TRBJ1-5; tentatively, D is TRBD1 (6 bases). This CDR3 is 15 amino acids long. V was trimmed by 2 bases and J by 1 base, leaving 10 bases between them. From germline, CDR1 is SGHKS and CDR2 YYEKEE (reference sequence). In DNA form, the CDR3 reads TGTGCCAGCAGCTTCCGGACAGCAAGCAATCAGCCCCAGCATTTT. This codes for CASSFRTASNQPQHF.

The rearrangement joins TRBV2 to TRBJ1-1; possible D gene TRBD1, 6 bases. This CDR3 contains 13 residues. The germline V gene has CDR1 SNHLY and CDR2 FYNNEI. Trimming removed 3 bases from V and 4 bases from J, with 9 bases in between. The CDR3 reads CASSEQGSTEAFF. Written as DNA, the CDR3 is TGTGCCAGCAGTGAGCAGGGGAGCACTGAAGCTTTCTTT.

The rearrangement joins TRBV28 to TRBJ2-7, with 12 bases that match TRBD1. Germline-derived CDR1 and CDR2 are MDHEN and SYDVKM. The length of the CDR3 is 15 residues. Trimming at V came to 4 bases and at J to 4 bases, leaving 5 bases not matched to a gene. The DNA of the CDR3 is TGTGCCAGCAGTTGGCGGGGACAGGGGGCTTACGAGCAGTACTTC. This codes for CASSWRGQGAYEQYF.

In its sample, this clone was seen many times. This chain connects TRBV6-5 to TRBJ2-7; 7 bases agree with TRBD1. The CDR3 extends over 15 amino acids. The junction had 12 bases not matched to a gene; V was cut back by 10 bases and J by 0 bases. CDR1 MNHEY and CDR2 SVGAGI come from the germline V gene. CDR3 bases: TGTGCCACTATCCTTTACAGGGGTAGCTCCTACGAGCAGTACTTC. It encodes CATILYRGSSYEQYF.

This CDR3 is CASSQDRRFQETQYF. Here the CDR3 DNA reads TGTGCCAGCAGCCAAGATCGGAGGTTCCAAGAGACCCAGTACTTC. This sequence joins TRBV3-1 (or the pseudogene TRBV3-2) and TRBJ2-5; perhaps TRBD2 as D (5 bases). The CDR3 sequence is 15 residues long. The V gene lost 0 bases and the J gene lost 1 base, with 9 bases spanning the gap. Germline CDR1 is LGHDT and CDR2 is YNNKEL (reference sequence).

The chain joins TRBV19 to TRBJ2-3, with 9 positions matching TRBD2. J gave up 1 base and V 6 bases, and 8 bases lay outside the gene matches. The CDR3 loop spans 16 amino acids. Germline assignment: CDR1 LNHDA and CDR2 SQIVND (reference sequence). This chain's CDR3 is CASRQLRTSGTDTQYF. The CDR3 DNA follows: TGTGCCAGTAGACAGTTAAGGACTAGCGGCACAGATACGCAGTATTTT.

The chain links TRBV5-1 to TRBJ2-7; 7 positions agree with TRBD1. This CDR3 contains 15 residues. Germline loops: CDR1 SGHRS, CDR2 YFSETQ. Trimming removed 1 base from V and 2 bases from J; junction bases left unmatched: 6. The DNA for the CDR3 is TGCGCCAGCAGCTTGTTTGGTGACAGGGCCTACGAGCAGTACTTC. Amino acids: CASSLFGDRAYEQYF. The full variable domain, completed using reference TRBV5-1 and TRBJ2-7, is KAGVTQTPRYLIKTRGQQVTLSCSPISGHRSVSWYQQTPGQGLQFLFEYFSETQRNKGNFPGRFSGRQFSNSRSEMNVSTLELGDSALYLCASSLFGDRAYEQYFGPGTRLTVT.

The chain recombines TRBV5-1 with TRBJ2-1; 7 nucleotides line up with TRBD2. Germline trimming cut 0 bases from V and 1 base from J; bases unmatched to any gene: 4. Germline CDR1 SGHRS, CDR2 YFSETQ. The CDR3 covers 16 residues. The CDR3 nucleotides are TGCGCCAGCAGCTTGGCCGCAGCGGGGTCCTACAATGAGCAGTTCTTC. It translates to CASSLAAAGSYNEQFF.

The chain carries TRBV6-5 and TRBJ2-7, with 10 positions matching TRBD1. CDR3 length equals 14 residues. The germline gives CDR1 MNHEY, CDR2 SVGAGI. Trimming at V came to 2 bases and at J to 4 bases, leaving 2 bases not matched to a gene. The CDR3, as DNA: TGTGCCAGCAGTTACGACAGGGGGCAATACGAGCAGTACTTC. This codes for CASSYDRGQYEQYF.

The V call is TRBV7-3, the J call TRBJ2-2; the match to TRBD1 covers 8 bases. With V trimmed by 2 bases and J by 4 bases, 3 bases remained unmatched. Germline CDR1 reads SGHTA; CDR2 reads FQGTGA. CDR3 length: 15 residues. CDR3 DNA: TGTGCCAGCAGCTTACAGGGGGCAGTCACCGGGGAGCTGTTTTTT. This sequence encodes CASSLQGAVTGELFF. The variable domain in full, completed from reference TRBV7-3 and TRBJ2-2, reads GAGVSQTPSNKVTEKGKYVELRCDPISGHTALYWYRQSLGQGPEFLIYFQGTGAADDSGLPNDRFFAVRPEGSVSTLKIQRTERGDSAVYLCASSLQGAVTGELFFGEGSRLTVL.

The gene calls are TRBV5-1 and TRBJ2-3, with a tentative D call TRBD1 (5 bases). Trimming removed 0 bases at V and 7 bases at J, with 15 bases between. The CDR3 totals 15 residues. CDR1 is SGHRS and CDR2 is YFSETQ in the germline V gene. CDR3 amino acids: CASSLGGVGAHTQYF. As DNA, the CDR3 is TGCGCCAGCAGCTTGGGTGGGGTAGGGGCTCATACGCAGTATTTT.

This sequence joins TRBV4-1 and TRBJ2-3; 14 nucleotides match TRBD2. The V gene's germline CDR1 is MGHRA and CDR2 YSYEKL. The junction had 5 bases not matched to a gene; V was cut back by 3 bases and J by 0 bases. This CDR3 spans 18 amino acids. The CDR3 loop is CASSQTSGGDFSTDTQYF. Written as DNA, the CDR3 is TGCGCCAGCAGCCAGACTAGCGGGGGGGATTTCAGCACAGATACGCAGTATTTT.

V and J are TRBV27 and TRBJ2-7, with 7 bases lining up with TRBD1. V dropped 2 bases and J dropped 0; count of bases not matched to a gene: 1. The CDR3 runs to 14 residues. CDR1 is MNHEY and CDR2 is SMNVEV in the germline V gene (reference sequence). The CDR3 reads CASSLGDSSYEQYF. DNA for the CDR3: TGTGCCAGCAGTTTAGGGGACAGCTCCTACGAGCAGTACTTC.

This chain joins TRBV3-1 (or the pseudogene TRBV3-2) and TRBJ2-5; 8 bases are a match to TRBD2. The CDR3 runs 18 residues. V lost 1 base to trimming and J lost 1 base; unmatched junction nucleotides: 11. CDR1 is LGHDT, CDR2 YNNKEL, per germline (reference sequence). CDR3 sequence: CASSQAGGVGGLQETQYF. CDR3 coding DNA: TGTGCCAGCAGCCAAGCGGGGGGGGTTGGGGGGCTCCAAGAGACCCAGTACTTC.

The chain has TRBV5-1 and TRBJ1-3; 7 bases fit TRBD1. V dropped 3 bases and J dropped 0; count of bases not matched to a gene: 6. The CDR3 is 16 residues long. Germline lookup yields CDR1 SGHRS and CDR2 YFSETQ. CDR3 in DNA: TGCGCCAGCAGCTCCCTGACAGGGACCTCTGGAAACACCATATATTTT. Its protein product is CASSSLTGTSGNTIYF.

The rearrangement uses TRBV25-1 and TRBJ2-5; D is unresolved. Germline V gene sequence: CDR1 MGHDK, CDR2 SYGVNS. Trimming left V 2 bases short and J 1 base short, with 11 bases between. This CDR3 spans 15 amino acids. The CDR3 DNA is TGTGCCAGCAGTGAACCCCGACTCCCCCAAGAGACCCAGTACTTC. Amino acids: CASSEPRLPQETQYF.

The chain is built from TRBV11-2 and TRBJ1-4; 7 positions match TRBD1. This CDR3 comprises 15 residues. Trimming at V came to 5 bases and at J to 4 bases, leaving 7 bases not matched to a gene. Germline V CDR1 and CDR2: SGHAT, FQNNGV. The CDR3 here is CASSPRQGGNEKLFF. CDR3 nucleotide sequence: TGTGCCAGCAGCCCCCGACAGGGAGGTAATGAAAAACTGTTTTTT.